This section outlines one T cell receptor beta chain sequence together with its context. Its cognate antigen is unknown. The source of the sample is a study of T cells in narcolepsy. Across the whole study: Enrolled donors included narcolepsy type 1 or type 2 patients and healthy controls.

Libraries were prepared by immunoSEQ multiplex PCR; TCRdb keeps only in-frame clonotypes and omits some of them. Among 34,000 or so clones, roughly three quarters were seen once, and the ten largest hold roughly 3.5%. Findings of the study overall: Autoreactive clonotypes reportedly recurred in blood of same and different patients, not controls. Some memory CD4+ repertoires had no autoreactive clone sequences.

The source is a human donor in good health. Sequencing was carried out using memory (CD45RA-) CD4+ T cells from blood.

The CDR3 sequence is CASSAGENYGYTF. The CDR3 DNA reads as TGCGCCAGCAGCGCAGGCGAGAACTATGGCTACACCTTC. The chain has TRBV5-1 and TRBJ1-2; D unclear. CDR1 is SGHRS and CDR2 is YFSETQ in the germline V gene. The V end lost 4 bases, the J end lost 2 bases, and 9 bases lay between the germline ends. The CDR3 consists of 13 residues.